This T cell receptor beta chain was sequenced during a study of human T cells and chemical hapten exposure. At the level of the study: Patch tests put 0.01% DPC on the upper back, and the results were checked at 6 days.

CDR3 length: 16 amino acids. With 5 bases removed from V and 9 bases from J, the gap between germline ends came to 23 bases. Germline CDR1 and CDR2: SGHTA and FQGNSA. Time point denoted: pre-sensitization, week 0. Noted treatment: therapeutic diphenylcyclopropenone sensitization with weekly scalp DPC. One entry per CDR3 protein, called by TCRdb with MiXCR from the RACE reads. The data contain 84,000 or so distinct CDR3 sequences, over 6.5% of them singletons. This clonotype was detected only a few times. The sample consisted of whole blood, taken in connection with sensitization to the hapten diphenylcyclopropenone (DPC). This sequence originates from a man in his forties or fifties with alopecia areata. Some clones in this sample may be carry-over from other donors' samples. The rearrangement joins TRBV7-2 to TRBJ1-3; a weak D match, TRBD1 (6 bases). The CDR3 DNA reads TGTGCCAGCAGCCCGTGGACCCCACAGGGCGGTGGCACCATATATTTT. Amino acids: CASSPWTPQGGGTIYF.